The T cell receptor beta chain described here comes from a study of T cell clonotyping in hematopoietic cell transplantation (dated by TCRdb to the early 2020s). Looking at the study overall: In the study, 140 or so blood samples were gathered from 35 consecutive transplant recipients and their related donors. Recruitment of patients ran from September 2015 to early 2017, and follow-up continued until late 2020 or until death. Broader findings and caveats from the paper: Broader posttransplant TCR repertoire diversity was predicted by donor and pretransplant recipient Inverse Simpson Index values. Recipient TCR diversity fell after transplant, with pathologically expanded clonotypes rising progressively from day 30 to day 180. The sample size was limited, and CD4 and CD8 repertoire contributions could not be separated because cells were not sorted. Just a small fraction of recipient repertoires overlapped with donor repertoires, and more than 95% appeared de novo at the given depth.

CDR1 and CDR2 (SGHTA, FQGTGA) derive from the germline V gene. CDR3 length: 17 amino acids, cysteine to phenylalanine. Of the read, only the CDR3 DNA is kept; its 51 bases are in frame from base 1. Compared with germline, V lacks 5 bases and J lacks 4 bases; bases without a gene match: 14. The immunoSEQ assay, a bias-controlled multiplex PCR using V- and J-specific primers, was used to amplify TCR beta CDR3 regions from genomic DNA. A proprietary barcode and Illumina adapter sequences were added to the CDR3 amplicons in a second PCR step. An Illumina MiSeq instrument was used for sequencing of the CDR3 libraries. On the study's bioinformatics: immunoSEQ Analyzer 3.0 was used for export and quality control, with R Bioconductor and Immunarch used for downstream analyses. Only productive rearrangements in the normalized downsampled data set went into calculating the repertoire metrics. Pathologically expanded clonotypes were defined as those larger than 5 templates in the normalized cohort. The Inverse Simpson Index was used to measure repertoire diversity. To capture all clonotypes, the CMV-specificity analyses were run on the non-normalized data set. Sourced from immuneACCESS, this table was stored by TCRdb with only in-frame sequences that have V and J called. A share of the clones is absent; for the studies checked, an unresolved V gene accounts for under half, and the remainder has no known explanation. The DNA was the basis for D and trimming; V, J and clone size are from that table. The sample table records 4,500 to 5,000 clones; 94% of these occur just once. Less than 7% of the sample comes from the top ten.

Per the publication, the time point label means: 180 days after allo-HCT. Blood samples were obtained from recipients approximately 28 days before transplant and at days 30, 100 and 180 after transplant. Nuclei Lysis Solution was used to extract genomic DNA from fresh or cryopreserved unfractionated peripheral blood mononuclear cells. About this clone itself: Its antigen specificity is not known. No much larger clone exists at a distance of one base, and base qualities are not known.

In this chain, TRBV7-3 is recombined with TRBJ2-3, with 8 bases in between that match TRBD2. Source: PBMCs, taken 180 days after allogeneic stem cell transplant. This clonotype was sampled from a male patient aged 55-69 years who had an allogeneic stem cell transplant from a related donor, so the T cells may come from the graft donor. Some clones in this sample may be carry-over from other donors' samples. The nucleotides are TGTGCCAGCAGCCCCCAAGGAGTAGCGGGGAAAGCAGATACGCAGTATTTT. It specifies CASSPQGVAGKADTQYF.